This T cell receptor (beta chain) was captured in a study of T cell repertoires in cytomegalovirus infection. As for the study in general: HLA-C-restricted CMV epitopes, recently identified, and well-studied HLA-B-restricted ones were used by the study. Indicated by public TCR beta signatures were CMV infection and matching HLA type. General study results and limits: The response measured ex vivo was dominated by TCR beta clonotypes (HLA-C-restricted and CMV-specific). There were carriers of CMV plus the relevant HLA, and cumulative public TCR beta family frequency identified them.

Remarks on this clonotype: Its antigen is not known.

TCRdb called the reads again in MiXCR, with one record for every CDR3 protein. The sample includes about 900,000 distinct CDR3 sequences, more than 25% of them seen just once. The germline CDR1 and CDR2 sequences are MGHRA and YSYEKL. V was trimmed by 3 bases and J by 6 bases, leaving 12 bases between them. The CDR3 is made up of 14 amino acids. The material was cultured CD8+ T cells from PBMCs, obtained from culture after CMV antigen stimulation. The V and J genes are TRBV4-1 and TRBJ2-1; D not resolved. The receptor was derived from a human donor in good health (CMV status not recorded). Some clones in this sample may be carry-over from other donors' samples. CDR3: CASSQDPVRNEQFF. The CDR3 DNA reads TGCGCCAGCAGCCAGGACCCCGTTCGCAATGAGCAGTTCTTC.